This T cell receptor beta chain was retrieved from a study of blood T cell repertoires in COVID-19. Overall study: Acute and convalescent COVID-19 samples came from the United States, Italy and Spain. T cells, B-cell-depleted T cells, or PBMCs supplied cDNA or gDNA.

Methods used by the authors: Reference gene primer amplification in the assay estimated nucleated cell counts. Some clones are missing from TCRdb's copy, which holds only in-frame ones; the method was immunoSEQ multiplex PCR. The V and J calls and clone size are taken from that table; D and trimming were inferred from the DNA. The data contain fewer than 350,000 clones, approximately 86% of them singletons. V lost 8 bases to trimming and J lost 4 bases, with 20 bases between them. CDR1 and CDR2 (germline): MGHRA, YSYEKL. CDR3 length: 15 residues. The origin of this receptor is a man younger than 35 with active or convalescent COVID-19. The J gene is TRBJ1-1, the V gene TRBV4-1; D is uncertain. The sequencing input was peripheral blood. As DNA, the CDR3 is TGCGCCAGCCTCCCGTCCGACCGAGAGGGCACTGAAGCTTTCTTT. This translates into CASLPSDREGTEAFF.